This TCR beta chain was recorded in a study of cytomegalovirus exposure and HLA in healthy donors. Looking at the study overall: Unique TCR beta sequences numbering approximately 100 million came from around 180 million T cells in an earlier analysis.

General observations from the study: Per published accounts, TCR beta sequences correctly predicted the HLA-A and HLA-B alleles of most subjects.

The PCR contained 60 Vbeta and 13 Jbeta primers. Original handling: An analysis performed later counted 72 million or so unique TCR beta chains (roughly 11 million of them shared). Measured with immunoSEQ multiplex PCR; TCRdb has only the in-frame clones, and not every one. The D gene and trimming were derived from the DNA, and the V and J assignments and clone size from that table. In total, the table holds 100,000 to 150,000 clones. Concerning this clone: The antigen is unknown.

Donors were nominally healthy when sampled, though unrecorded immune exposures were likely. From germline, CDR1 is SEHNR and CDR2 FQNEAQ (reference sequence). This CDR3 has 19 residues. V lost 6 bases and J lost 3; bases outside the gene matches: 15. The sequence was collected from a young man in good health and CMV-seronegative. The sample consisted of PBMCs. V is TRBV7-9 and J is TRBJ2-7, with 15 bases that match TRBD2. This CDR3 is CASSPRGLAGGPQYYEQYF. For the CDR3, the DNA is TGTGCCAGCAGTCCCCGAGGACTAGCGGGAGGGCCTCAGTACTACGAGCAGTACTTC.